This T cell receptor beta chain was sequenced for a study of CD8 T cells in ankylosing spondylitis. Findings and limits, study-wide: Significant enrichment of disease-linked clones was reported in matched ankylosing spondylitis synovial fluid. Blood from ankylosing spondylitis patients appeared to carry a characteristic eight-variant TCR beta motif.

Making the TCR beta libraries involved quantitative 5'-RACE with molecular barcodes. TCRdb processed the 5' RACE reads anew with MiXCR; each CDR3 protein has one entry. The table includes about 210,000 distinct CDR3 sequences, approximately 8% detected once. Germline trimming cut 5 bases from V and 2 bases from J; bases unmatched to any gene: 12. The CDR3 has 17 amino acids. CDR1 and CDR2 from the germline V gene are KGHDR and SFDVKD. This clonotype has a count of ten or more. Its antigen is undetermined. V and J are TRBV24-1 and TRBJ2-5, with TRBD1 matching over 8 bases. This sequence was found in a female donor with ankylosing spondylitis or in good health (not recorded which). Sample: blood, either unsorted or a sorted T cell fraction (not recorded which). This CDR3 reads CATSASRGRLGQETQYF. The CDR3 DNA is TGTGCCACCAGTGCGAGCAGGGGGCGACTTGGGCAAGAGACCCAGTACTTC.